This T cell receptor beta chain was identified during a study of shared clonotypes between healthy human individuals. Deep-level settings were used for running the assay. Produced via immunoSEQ multiplex PCR; TCRdb's table is partial and in-frame only. Among approximately 2.3 million clones listed, 85% to 95% were seen once. The healthy adult donors were HIV-negative and reported no recent acute infections or vaccinations. A CD45RA-negative memory subset and a CD45RA+ naive subset were separated from the CD4+ cells. Study results and caveats: In a handful of donors, around 5.5% of naive CD4 clonotypes appeared in common.

Germline-derived CDR1 and CDR2 are SGHRS and YFSETQ. V gave up 0 bases and J gave up 4 bases, with 10 bases separating them. This CDR3 is built from 14 residues. As to this clone: Its antigen is unidentified. Other DNA sequences in this sample translate to the same CDR3.

V gene TRBV5-1 combines with J gene TRBJ2-5, with D maybe TRBD1 (5 bases). Sequencing used naive CD4+ T cells from PBMCs. The subset was: CD45RA+ positively selected. The TCR comes from a man younger than 30 in good health. Some clones in this sample may be carry-over from other donors' samples. CDR3 residues: CASSLVGAGETQYF. The CDR3 DNA follows: TGCGCCAGCAGCTTGGTAGGGGCAGGAGAGACCCAGTACTTC. Complete variable domain (other parts from reference TRBV5-1 and TRBJ2-5): KAGVTQTPRYLIKTRGQQVTLSCSPISGHRSVSWYQQTPGQGLQFLFEYFSETQRNKGNFPGRFSGRQFSNSRSEMNVSTLELGDSALYLCASSLVGAGETQYFGPGTRLLVL.